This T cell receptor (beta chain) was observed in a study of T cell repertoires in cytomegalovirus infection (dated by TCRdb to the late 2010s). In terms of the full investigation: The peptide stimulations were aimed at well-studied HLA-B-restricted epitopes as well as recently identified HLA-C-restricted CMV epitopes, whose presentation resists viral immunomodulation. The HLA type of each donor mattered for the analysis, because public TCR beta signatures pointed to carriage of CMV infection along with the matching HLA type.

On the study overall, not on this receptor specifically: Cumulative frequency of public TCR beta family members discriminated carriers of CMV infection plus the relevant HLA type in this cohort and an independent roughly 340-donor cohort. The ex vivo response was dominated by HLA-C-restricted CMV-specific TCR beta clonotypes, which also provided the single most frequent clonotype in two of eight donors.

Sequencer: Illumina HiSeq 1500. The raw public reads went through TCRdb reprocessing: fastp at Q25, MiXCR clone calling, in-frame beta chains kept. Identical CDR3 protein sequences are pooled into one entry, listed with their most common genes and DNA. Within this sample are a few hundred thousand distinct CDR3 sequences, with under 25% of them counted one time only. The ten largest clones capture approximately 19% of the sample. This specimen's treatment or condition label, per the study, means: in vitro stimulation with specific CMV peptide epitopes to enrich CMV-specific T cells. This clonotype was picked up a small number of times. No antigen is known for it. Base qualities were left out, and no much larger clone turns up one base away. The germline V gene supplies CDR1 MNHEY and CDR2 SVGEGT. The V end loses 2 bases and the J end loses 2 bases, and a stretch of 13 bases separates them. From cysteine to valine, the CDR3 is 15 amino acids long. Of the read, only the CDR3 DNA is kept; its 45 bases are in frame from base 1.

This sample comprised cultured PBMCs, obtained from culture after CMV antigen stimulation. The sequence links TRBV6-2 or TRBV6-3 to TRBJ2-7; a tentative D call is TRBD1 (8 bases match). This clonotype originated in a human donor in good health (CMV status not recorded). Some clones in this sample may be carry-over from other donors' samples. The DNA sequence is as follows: TGTGCCAGCAGTTACGGACAGGGACTACCCTACGAGCAGTACGTC. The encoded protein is CASSYGQGLPYEQYV.